Presented here are 27 T cell receptor beta chains from one specimen sequenced in a study of cytomegalovirus exposure and HLA in healthy donors. Assay used: immunoSEQ multiplex PCR; TCRdb lists only in-frame clones, some missing. The sample holds around 200,000 clones, 84% seen once. Sequences were obtained from PBMCs. These receptors all come from a woman under 30 in good health and CMV-seropositive.

This clone was detected only once. The chain recombines TRBV7-8 with TRBJ1-3, with 8 bases identical to TRBD1. The ends lost 5 bases at V and 0 bases at J; junction bases unmatched: 3. The V gene's germline CDR1 is SGHVS and CDR2 FQNEAQ. The CDR3 length is 15 residues. The CDR3 sequence is CASSVGTGSGNTIYF. The CDR3 region has the DNA TGTGCCAGCAGCGTCGGGACAGGCTCTGGAAACACCATATATTTT.

The chain uses TRBV7-8 and TRBJ1-2, with unresolved D. The CDR3 is 13 amino acids. Trimming stripped 3 bases from V and 6 bases from J, with 11 bases between. CDR1 and CDR2 from the germline V gene are SGHVS and FQNEAQ. The CDR3 nucleotides read TGTGCCAGCAGCTTCCGCCAGGTCGATGGCTACACCTTC. It yields the protein CASSFRQVDGYTF.

This chain uses TRBV18 with TRBJ2-2; TRBD1 matches 7 bases. Germline CDR1 KGHSH, CDR2 LQKENI. The CDR3 spans 15 residues. Losses at the gene ends were 5 bases for V and 6 bases for J; bases not matched to a gene: 9. CDR3 coding DNA: TGTGCCAGCTCAGCCCGGGACAGAGGGGCCGGGGAGCTGTTTTTT. This codes for CASSARDRGAGELFF. Full variable domain (missing parts from reference TRBV18 and TRBJ2-2): NAGVMQNPRHLVRRRGQEARLRCSPMKGHSHVYWYRQLPEEGLKFMVYLQKENIIDESGMPKERFSAEFPKEGPSILRIQQVVRGDSAAYFCASSARDRGAGELFFGEGSRLTVL.

The chain couples TRBV18 to TRBJ1-2; 9 bases map to TRBD1. CDR3 length equals 16 residues. V lost 3 bases to trimming and J lost 6 bases; unmatched junction nucleotides: 11. Looked up from germline, CDR1 is KGHSH and CDR2 is LQKENI. The CDR3 DNA is TGTGCCAGCTCACCTACCGGACAGGGGTTGTTCAATGGCTACACCTTC. It is translated as CASSPTGQGLFNGYTF.

CDR3 amino acids: CASRFGSAVTGELFF. The CDR3 nucleotides read TGTGCCAGTAGGTTCGGGAGTGCGGTCACCGGGGAGCTGTTTTTT. This chain links TRBV19 with TRBJ2-2; D might be TRBD2 (6 bases). Germline CDR1 reads LNHDA; CDR2 reads SQIVND (reference sequence). Between the trimmed V and J ends, which lost 6 bases and 4 bases, there was a span of 15 bases. This CDR3 spans 15 amino acids.

The chain has TRBV29-1 and TRBJ1-4; 8 bases align to TRBD1. The junction had 7 bases not matched to a gene; V was cut back by 5 bases and J by 8 bases. CDR3 size: 13 residues. The germline V gene has CDR1 SQVTM and CDR2 ANQGSEA. CDR3 bases: TGCAGCGTTCCGACAGGGGTCTGGGAAAAACTGTTTTTT. Protein: CSVPTGVWEKLFF. Based on the CDR3 plus reference TRBV29-1 and TRBJ1-4, the full variable domain is SAVISQKPSRDICQRGTSLTIQCQVDSQVTMMFWYRQQPGQSLTLIATANQGSEATYESGFVIDKFPISRPNLTFSTLTVSNMSPEDSSIYLCSVPTGVWEKLFFGSGTQLSVL.

The chain combines TRBV7-3 with TRBJ2-3; tentatively, D is TRBD1 (6 bases). V lost 2 bases, J lost 6 bases, and 21 bases lay in between. This CDR3 comprises 17 residues. Germline CDR1 SGHTA, CDR2 FQGTGA. The CDR3 loop is CASSLDGSGGLPDTQYF. Here the CDR3 DNA reads TGTGCCAGCAGCTTAGATGGAAGTGGGGGCCTCCCCGATACGCAGTATTTT.

The chain uses TRBV9 and TRBJ1-3; possibly TRBD1 for D (6 bases). V gave up 2 bases and J gave up 4 bases, with 13 bases separating them. This CDR3 comprises 15 residues. In germline, CDR1 is SGDLS, CDR2 YYNGEE. CDR3 nucleotide sequence: TGTGCCAGCAGCGTCCGGGACACAAAAGGAAACACCATATATTTT. As protein: CASSVRDTKGNTIYF.

This sequence joins TRBV4-3 and TRBJ2-5, with D possibly TRBD2 on 6 matching bases. The CDR3 totals 18 residues. With 1 base removed from V and 5 bases from J, the gap between germline ends came to 23 bases. CDR1 LGHNA and CDR2 YSLEER come from the germline V gene. The CDR3 loop reads CASSQALGSDSSAETQYF. The DNA for the CDR3 is TGCGCCAGCAGCCAAGCACTCGGGAGCGACTCCTCGGCTGAGACCCAGTACTTC.

The chain recombines TRBV7-6 with TRBJ2-1; TRBD2 matches at 8 bases. The CDR3 covers 17 residues. The germline gives CDR1 SGHVS, CDR2 FNYEAQ. With 1 base clipped from V and 1 base from J, the junction kept 6 bases outside the gene matches. The CDR3 DNA follows: TGTGCCAGCAGCTTAGTCGGGGGGGCCGGGTCCTACAATGAGCAGTTCTTC. Translated, it gives CASSLVGGAGSYNEQFF.

V gene TRBV2 combines with J gene TRBJ1-6; perhaps TRBD1 as D (6 bases). V lost 5 bases and J 10 bases, leaving 12 bases between the germline ends. This CDR3 contains 13 residues. Per germline, CDR1 SNHLY and CDR2 FYNNEI. The CDR3 protein is CASSPDSPSPLHF. The CDR3 DNA is TGTGCCAGCAGTCCGGACAGCCCGTCACCCCTCCACTTT.

For the CDR3, the DNA is TGTGCCAGCAGCTTGGCTTTGAATTCACCCCTCCACTTT. Its translation is CASSLALNSPLHF. V usage is TRBV5-4 and J usage is TRBJ1-6; no definite D call. Trimming left V 0 bases short and J 7 bases short, with 5 bases between. Germline values: CDR1 SGHNT, CDR2 YYREEE (reference sequence). This CDR3 comprises 13 residues.

The V and J genes are TRBV9 and TRBJ1-5; D gene uncertain. Germline lookup yields CDR1 SGDLS and CDR2 YYNGEE. V dropped 4 bases and J dropped 0 bases, with 11 bases sitting between them. CDR3 size: 15 residues. CDR3 bases: TGTGCCAGCAGCAAAGAGGCTTATAGCAATCAGCCCCAGCATTTT. As protein: CASSKEAYSNQPQHF.

The chain couples TRBV29-1 to TRBJ2-4; TRBD2 might be the D (7 bases). Germline values: CDR1 SQVTM, CDR2 ANQGSEA. Trimming left V 4 bases short and J 7 bases short, with 14 bases between. This CDR3 is built from 13 residues. The CDR3 nucleotides read TGCAGCGTTGGGGGGGGCACAACCAACATTCAGTACTTC. Encoded protein: CSVGGGTTNIQYF.

The chain employs TRBV5-1 and TRBJ2-1, with D possibly TRBD2 on 7 matching bases. The germline V and J ends were trimmed by 1 base and 5 bases, with 13 bases remaining between them. The germline CDR1 and CDR2 sequences are SGHRS and YFSETQ. There are 15 residues in the CDR3. The CDR3 loop is CASSLNRGAHNEQFF. The CDR3, as DNA: TGCGCCAGCAGCTTGAACCGGGGGGCCCACAATGAGCAGTTCTTC. Variable domain in full (rest from reference TRBV5-1 and TRBJ2-1): KAGVTQTPRYLIKTRGQQVTLSCSPISGHRSVSWYQQTPGQGLQFLFEYFSETQRNKGNFPGRFSGRQFSNSRSEMNVSTLELGDSALYLCASSLNRGAHNEQFFGPGTRLTVL.

This clone was detected a few times. The chain carries TRBV5-1 and TRBJ2-7; 7 bases are a match to TRBD1. Germline loops: CDR1 SGHRS, CDR2 YFSETQ. V was pared by 4 bases and J by 0 bases, with 7 bases of the junction left unmatched. This CDR3 comprises 15 residues. DNA of the CDR3: TGCGCCAGCAGCCTATTAACAGGGGACTCCTACGAGCAGTACTTC. It translates to CASSLLTGDSYEQYF.

This sequence joins TRBV18 and TRBJ2-3, with TRBD2 as a possible D gene (5 bases). V was clipped by 8 bases and J by 3 bases, with 15 bases between them. The length of the CDR3 is 14 residues. CDR1 and CDR2 (germline): KGHSH, LQKENI. For the CDR3, the DNA is TGTGCCAGCCTGGACTCCCTGGGGACAGATACGCAGTATTTT. Translation gives CASLDSLGTDTQYF.

The V gene is TRBV27, the J gene TRBJ2-7, with a weak D call TRBD2 (5 bases). Germline lookup yields CDR1 MNHEY and CDR2 SMNVEV (reference sequence). With 11 bases removed from V and 1 base from J, the gap between germline ends came to 18 bases. The CDR3 runs to 14 residues. CDR3 DNA sequence: TGTGCCGCCTCGGTCTCTCGGACTTCCTACGAGCAGTACTTC. It translates to CAASVSRTSYEQYF.

The chain couples TRBV19 to TRBJ1-5; 8 bases are a match to TRBD1. With V trimmed by 6 bases and J by 5 bases, 15 bases remained unmatched. The CDR3 has 17 amino acids. In germline, CDR1 is LNHDA, CDR2 SQIVND (reference sequence). The CDR3 bases are TGTGCCAGTAGACCCAGGGGGCAGGGTCCTGGGTATCAGCCCCAGCATTTT. It is translated as CASRPRGQGPGYQPQHF.

V and J are TRBV5-4 and TRBJ1-1; maybe TRBD1 (5 bases). CDR3 length: 15 residues. Germline V gives CDR1 SGHNT, CDR2 YYREEE (reference sequence). V was shortened by 0 bases and J by 9 bases, with 18 bases between the two germline ends. The CDR3 here is CASSLAAGLAVQAFF. The CDR3 bases are TGTGCCAGCAGCTTGGCCGCAGGGCTGGCCGTCCAAGCTTTCTTT.

This chain uses TRBV5-1 with TRBJ1-1, with 10 bases matching TRBD1. V gave up 3 bases and J gave up 3 bases; unmatched junction bases: 5. The CDR3 runs 15 residues. The germline V gene encodes CDR1 SGHRS and CDR2 YFSETQ. This CDR3 reads CASSWGQGRDTEAFF. The CDR3 DNA sequence: TGCGCCAGCAGCTGGGGACAGGGGCGCGACACTGAAGCTTTCTTT.

Here the CDR3 reads CASSLGGLNEKLFF. CDR3 DNA: TGTGCCAGCAGCTTAGGGGGACTTAATGAAAAACTGTTTTTT. V gene TRBV7-9 combines with J gene TRBJ1-4; D perhaps matches TRBD1 (5 bases). V shed 1 base and J shed 4 bases, with 7 bases lying between them. The CDR3 is 14 residues long. CDR1 and CDR2 (germline): SEHNR, FQNEAQ (reference sequence).

The chain couples TRBV7-7 to TRBJ2-5; 8 bases map to TRBD2. V was clipped by 5 bases and J by 5 bases; unmatched bases: 7. Germline V gene data show CDR1 as SSHAT and CDR2 as FNYEAQ (reference sequence). The CDR3 covers 14 residues. The CDR3 loop is CASSLPGGTETQYF. DNA of the CDR3: TGTGCCAGCAGCCTACCGGGGGGGACGGAGACCCAGTACTTC.

This clone has a single count. Distinct nucleotide sequences in the sample also encode this CDR3. The chain is built from TRBV29-1 and TRBJ1-2; D remains ambiguous. CDR3 size: 11 residues. Germline V CDR1 and CDR2: SQVTM, ANQGSEA. V lost 6 bases, J lost 8 bases, and 13 bases lay in between. The CDR3 loop reads CSVRTGNGYTF. DNA of the CDR3: TGCAGCGTCCGGACGGGGAACGGCTACACCTTC.

The chain recombines TRBV29-1 with TRBJ2-2, with TRBD1 matching 9 bases. Germline V gene sequence: CDR1 SQVTM, CDR2 ANQGSEA. Trimming at V came to 2 bases and at J to 7 bases, leaving 11 bases not matched to a gene. The CDR3 has 16 residues. The DNA of the CDR3 is TGCAGCGTTGAATCGCAGGACAGGGGAGTACTCGGGGAGCTGTTTTTT. This codes for CSVESQDRGVLGELFF.

The rearrangement links TRBV6-5 to TRBJ2-7; 7 bases fit TRBD2. The CDR3 consists of 15 residues. The V gene's germline CDR1 is MNHEY and CDR2 SVGAGI. Germline trimming cut 5 bases from V and 6 bases from J; bases unmatched to any gene: 13. CDR3 residues: CASSRNGLVMGEQYF. For the CDR3, the DNA is TGTGCCAGCAGTAGAAATGGACTAGTCATGGGCGAGCAGTACTTC.

The V gene is TRBV2, the J gene TRBJ1-5; no clear D gene. There are 12 residues in the CDR3. Trimming pared 8 bases from V and 6 bases from J, leaving 11 bases between. Germline CDR1 and CDR2: SNHLY and FYNNEI. The CDR3 sequence: CASPRGPQPQHF. DNA for the CDR3: TGTGCCAGCCCCCGAGGCCCTCAGCCCCAGCATTTT.